The 6 T cell receptor beta chains presented below share a single source sample, sequenced in a study of cytomegalovirus exposure and HLA in healthy donors. The data were produced by immunoSEQ multiplex PCR, yet TCRdb's version contains in-frame clones alone and is incomplete. Among 100,000 to 150,000 clones listed, about nine tenths were seen once. The specimen was PBMCs. The receptors originated from a young man in good health and CMV-seronegative.

The chain links TRBV21-1 to TRBJ1-1. TRBV21-1 is reported as a pseudogene. The CDR3 has 18 amino acids. In DNA form, the CDR3 reads TGTGCCAGCAGCAAACGGGAGGAAGTAAGGCAGGGGAGGACTGAAGCTTTCTTT. Its protein is CASSKREEVRQGRTEAFF.

V is TRBV12-5 and J is TRBJ1-3; no reliable D call. Germline V gene lookup returns CDR1 LGHNT and CDR2 FRNRAP. The length of the CDR3 is 13 residues. V was clipped by 5 bases and J by 0 bases, with 5 bases between them. The CDR3 coding sequence is TGTGCTAGTGGTGACACCTCTGGAAACACCATATATTTT. Encoded protein: CASGDTSGNTIYF.

The rearrangement links TRBV7-7 to TRBJ2-2, with unresolved D. The CDR3 extends over 13 amino acids. Per the germline V gene, CDR1 is SSHAT and CDR2 is FNYEAQ (reference sequence). V was clipped by 5 bases and J by 6 bases, with 10 bases between them. The CDR3 nucleotides read TGTGCCAGCAGCCAAAACAGTGCCGGGGAGCTGTTTTTT. It encodes CASSQNSAGELFF.

The V and J genes are TRBV6-1 and TRBJ2-3; D not certain. Germline values: CDR1 MNHNS, CDR2 SASEGT. CDR3 length equals 12 residues. V lost 10 bases, J lost 6 bases, and 14 bases lay in between. The CDR3 loop reads CAIAPRSDTQYF. The CDR3 region has the DNA TGTGCCATCGCCCCCAGGTCCGATACGCAGTATTTT.

The gene calls are TRBV19 and TRBJ1-2; D remains unclear. The germline V and J ends were trimmed by 3 bases and 2 bases, with 7 bases remaining between them. Germline V gene data show CDR1 as LNHDA and CDR2 as SQIVND (reference sequence). This CDR3 is built from 13 residues. The DNA for the CDR3 is TGTGCCAGTAGTATGACGGGAAACTATGGCTACACCTTC. Its translation: CASSMTGNYGYTF.

The gene calls are TRBV7-9 and TRBJ1-1; D uncertain. Trimming cost V 5 bases and J 1 base, with 8 bases left between them. The CDR3 covers 13 residues. CDR1 is SEHNR, CDR2 FQNEAQ, per germline (reference sequence). The CDR3: CASSVTSNTEAFF. For the CDR3, the DNA is TGTGCCAGCAGCGTGACTTCGAACACTGAAGCTTTCTTT.